These 28 T cell receptor beta chains originate from one sample sequenced in a study of somatic mutations in cytotoxic T cells in rheumatoid arthritis. Sequencing used immunoSEQ multiplex PCR; TCRdb keeps in-frame clones, though not all of them. The sample carries 6,500 to 9,000 clones, roughly 78% recorded once. The sample consisted of CD8+ T cells sorted from blood. The receptors were sampled from an adult with rheumatoid arthritis.

The genes are TRBV19 and TRBJ1-5; 7 bases match TRBD1. The germline V gene has CDR1 LNHDA and CDR2 SQIVND (reference sequence). Losses at the gene ends were 1 base for V and 7 bases for J; bases not matched to a gene: 7. This CDR3 spans 15 amino acids. The CDR3 protein is CASSIGRQGAQPQHF. In nucleotides, the CDR3 is TGTGCCAGTAGTATAGGACGACAGGGCGCGCAGCCCCAGCATTTT.

The chain couples TRBV18 to TRBJ2-1; 8 positions agree with TRBD1. J was trimmed by 0 bases and V by 3 bases; bases with no gene match: 7. CDR1 is KGHSH and CDR2 is LQKENI in the germline V gene. The CDR3 is 17 amino acids. CDR3 coding DNA: TGTGCCAGCTCACCCTACACAGGGGGGAGCTCCTACAATGAGCAGTTCTTC. Translating it yields CASSPYTGGSSYNEQFF.

The chain combines TRBV4-1 with TRBJ1-2, with D tentatively TRBD1 (6 bases). The germline CDR1 and CDR2 sequences are MGHRA and YSYEKL. The CDR3 runs 16 residues. Trimming removed 3 bases from V and 8 bases from J, with 22 bases in between. Here the CDR3 reads CASSHPPGHQSQGYTF. In DNA form, the CDR3 reads TGCGCCAGCAGCCACCCACCGGGACATCAATCGCAAGGCTACACCTTC.

The CDR3 nucleotides read TGTGCCAGCAGAGGGGTCCATGGCTACACCTTC. This translates into CASRGVHGYTF. V gene TRBV6-4 combines with J gene TRBJ1-2; tentatively, D is TRBD1 (5 bases). This CDR3 is built from 11 residues. The ends were cut back, 6 bases at V and 6 bases at J, with 8 bases in the middle. The germline V gene has CDR1 MRHNA and CDR2 SNTAGT.

The chain joins TRBV7-2 to TRBJ1-1; D unresolved. Trimming pared 1 base from V and 3 bases from J, leaving 9 bases between. CDR3 size: 14 residues. Germline V gene lookup returns CDR1 SGHTA and CDR2 FQGNSA. The CDR3 spells CASSLVPPDTEAFF. The CDR3 bases are TGTGCCAGCAGCTTAGTGCCCCCCGACACTGAAGCTTTCTTT.

The V and J genes are TRBV5-1 and TRBJ2-5; D is unclear. This CDR3 comprises 13 residues. Germline CDR1 reads SGHRS; CDR2 reads YFSETQ. V lost 3 bases and J lost 5, with 11 bases in between. The CDR3 loop reads CASSWHRFETQYF. CDR3 sequence (DNA): TGCGCCAGCAGCTGGCATCGGTTCGAGACCCAGTACTTC.

The chain has TRBV7-9 and TRBJ1-3, with 7 bases identical to TRBD1. Trimming removed 7 bases from V and 0 bases from J; junction bases left unmatched: 12. The V gene's germline CDR1 is SEHNR and CDR2 FQNEAQ (reference sequence). The CDR3 runs to 17 residues. The CDR3 coding sequence is TGTGCCAGCACCCCTCGGGGACAGTCCCTCTCTGGAAACACCATATATTTT. Amino acids: CASTPRGQSLSGNTIYF. The whole variable domain, remainder taken from reference TRBV7-9 and TRBJ1-3, is DTGVSQNPRHKITKRGQNVTFRCDPISEHNRLYWYRQTLGQGPEFLTYFQNEAQLEKSRLLSDRFSAERPKGSFSTLEIQRTEQGDSAMYLCASTPRGQSLSGNTIYFGEGSWLTVV.

The chain employs TRBV19 and TRBJ1-2; tentative D call: TRBD1 (6 bases). This CDR3 has 15 amino acids. The V end lost 5 bases, the J end lost 5 bases, and 18 bases lay between the germline ends. Looked up from germline, CDR1 is LNHDA and CDR2 is SQIVND (reference sequence). CDR3 amino acids: CASSGYRANRYGYTF. DNA of the CDR3: TGTGCCAGTAGTGGGTACAGGGCAAATCGGTATGGCTACACCTTC.

The rearrangement links TRBV28 to TRBJ1-5, with TRBD1 matching over 11 bases. Looked up from germline, CDR1 is MDHEN and CDR2 is SYDVKM. J lost 6 bases, V lost 8 bases, and 3 bases had no gene match. This CDR3 comprises 13 residues. DNA for the CDR3: TGTGCCAGCCGGACAGGGGGCGGTCAGCCCCAGCATTTT. It specifies CASRTGGGQPQHF.

The V gene is TRBV12-2, the J gene TRBJ2-1; the D call in the table, TRBD1, was not verified against the DNA. TRBV12-2 is a documented pseudogene. This CDR3 is 16 amino acids long. CDR3 coding DNA: TGTGCAAGTCGCCATAGGCAGGGCGCGAAAGCAAGTGAGCAGTTCTTC. The encoded protein is CASRHRQGAKASEQFF.

This chain joins TRBV18 and TRBJ1-1; D perhaps matches TRBD1 (5 bases). This CDR3 has 13 amino acids. V shed 4 bases and J shed 10 bases, with 16 bases lying between them. From germline, CDR1 is KGHSH and CDR2 LQKENI. CDR3 DNA sequence: TGTGCCAGCTCACACACGGACAAGGGGAGAGCTTTCTTT. Translated, it gives CASSHTDKGRAFF.

V usage is TRBV5-4 and J usage is TRBJ2-5, with a possible D match to TRBD1 (5 bases). Germline CDR1 SGHNT, CDR2 YYREEE (reference sequence). V lost 2 bases and J 5 bases, leaving 16 bases between the germline ends. CDR3 length equals 15 residues. The CDR3 nucleotides read TGTGCCAGCAGCTTTATGACAGCCCTTGGGGAGACCCAGTACTTC. This sequence encodes CASSFMTALGETQYF.

The gene calls are TRBV6-5 and TRBJ2-5; 8 nucleotides match TRBD1. V was clipped by 4 bases and J by 1 base; unmatched bases: 2. The germline V gene has CDR1 MNHEY and CDR2 SVGAGI. This CDR3 has 14 amino acids. The CDR3 reads CASSLTGVQETQYF. The CDR3, as DNA: TGTGCCAGCAGTTTGACAGGGGTCCAAGAGACCCAGTACTTC.

J is TRBJ2-1 and V is TRBV9; TRBD1 matches 8 bases. Per germline, CDR1 SGDLS and CDR2 YYNGEE. The CDR3 has 17 residues. J gave up 1 base and V 4 bases, and 10 bases lay outside the gene matches. In nucleotides, the CDR3 is TGTGCCAGCAGCACCAGACACCGACAGGGGTCCTACAATGAGCAGTTCTTC. This gives the protein CASSTRHRQGSYNEQFF.

This chain connects TRBV5-1 to TRBJ1-1; perhaps TRBD1 as D (6 bases). CDR3 length equals 14 residues. Trimming removed 3 bases from V and 5 bases from J, with 14 bases in between. In germline, CDR1 is SGHRS, CDR2 YFSETQ. CDR3 bases: TGCGCCAGCAGCTCGCGGGGGGCGTTAACTGAAGCTTTCTTT. Its translation is CASSSRGALTEAFF.

This CDR3 is CASSFSWDRVTGYGYTF. Here the CDR3 DNA reads TGTGCCAGCAGTTTTTCATGGGACAGAGTTACTGGCTATGGCTACACCTTC. The chain links TRBV27 to TRBJ1-2; 7 bases match TRBD1. Germline CDR1 MNHEY, CDR2 SMNVEV (reference sequence). With 3 bases clipped from V and 4 bases from J, the junction kept 14 bases outside the gene matches. The CDR3 extends over 17 amino acids.

This clone was counted once. The chain carries TRBV18 and TRBJ1-4; 8 bases line up with TRBD1. The CDR3 extends over 14 amino acids. V shed 3 bases and J 6 bases; nucleotides not matched to a gene: 3. CDR1 is KGHSH and CDR2 is LQKENI in the germline V gene. The CDR3 DNA reads TGTGCCAGCTCACCCACAGGGGGAGATGAAAAACTGTTTTTT. Protein product: CASSPTGGDEKLFF.

This chain connects TRBV9 to TRBJ2-2; D might be TRBD2 (7 bases). The CDR3 has 17 amino acids. Trimming shortened V by 3 bases and J by 0 bases, and 15 bases separated the two germline ends. Looked up from germline, CDR1 is SGDLS and CDR2 is YYNGEE. CDR3 protein: CASSAEVGGPNTGELFF. Here the CDR3 DNA reads TGTGCCAGCAGCGCCGAGGTCGGGGGGCCGAACACCGGGGAGCTGTTTTTT.

The rearrangement uses TRBV5-1 and TRBJ2-1; D not resolved. Trimming stripped 5 bases from V and 14 bases from J, with 17 bases between. Germline CDR1 and CDR2: SGHRS and YFSETQ. There are 12 residues in the CDR3. The DNA for the CDR3 is TGCGCCAGCAGTTCCCCCCCGGACCCTGAGTTCTTC. It is translated as CASSSPPDPEFF.

The gene calls are TRBV18 and TRBJ1-3; D ambiguous. Germline values: CDR1 KGHSH, CDR2 LQKENI. CDR3 length: 16 amino acids. Trimming shortened V by 4 bases and J by 0 bases, and 13 bases separated the two germline ends. The CDR3 DNA follows: TGTGCCAGCTCACAGTCAGAGGAGATCTCTGGAAACACCATATATTTT. Translated, it gives CASSQSEEISGNTIYF.

By share, this clone counts as medium-sized. The chain uses TRBV19 and TRBJ2-6; D call uncertain. Trimming took off 7 bases at V and 4 bases at J, with 11 bases between the two ends. There are 14 residues in the CDR3. CDR1 is LNHDA, CDR2 SQIVND, per germline (reference sequence). The CDR3, as DNA: TGTGCCAGTAAGGTTGGGTGGGGGGCCAACGTCCTGACTTTC. This codes for CASKVGWGANVLTF.

This chain joins TRBV6-1 and TRBJ2-5; D gene unclear. The germline V and J ends were trimmed by 2 bases and 2 bases, with 6 bases remaining between them. The V gene's germline CDR1 is MNHNS and CDR2 SASEGT. The CDR3 is 13 residues long. The CDR3 bases are TGTGCCAGCAGTGAAAGAGCACAAGAGACCCAGTACTTC. Protein product: CASSERAQETQYF.

The rearrangement links TRBV28 to TRBJ1-3, with TRBD1 matching over 7 bases. The CDR3 runs 17 residues. After removal of 3 bases from V and 3 bases from J, the junction contained 11 bases not matched to a gene. CDR1 MDHEN and CDR2 SYDVKM come from the germline V gene. In nucleotides, the CDR3 is TGTGCCAGCAGTTTGGTGTTAAGGGGGCATAGTGGAAACACCATATATTTT. Its protein product is CASSLVLRGHSGNTIYF.

This rearrangement joins TRBV28 to TRBJ1-6, with 8 bases identical to TRBD1. The CDR3 contains 17 residues. Germline-derived CDR1 and CDR2 are MDHEN and SYDVKM. V dropped 5 bases and J dropped 2; count of bases not matched to a gene: 8. DNA for the CDR3: TGTGCCAGCAGTAACCGGGACAGGTACACCTATAATTCACCCCTCCACTTT. It encodes CASSNRDRYTYNSPLHF.

The chain recombines TRBV2 with TRBJ2-5; possibly TRBD1 or TRBD2 for D (5 bases each). The CDR3 runs to 14 residues. Germline V gene sequence: CDR1 SNHLY, CDR2 FYNNEI. V shed 5 bases and J shed 4 bases, with 14 bases lying between them. The CDR3 nucleotides are TGTGCCAGCAGTCGACCGGGGACCCCAGAGACCCAGTACTTC. This codes for CASSRPGTPETQYF.

The chain carries TRBV28 and TRBJ2-4, with TRBD1 identical over 7 bases. This CDR3 region has 15 residues. Trimming took 3 bases from V and 1 from J; bases not matched to a gene: 3. Germline-derived CDR1 and CDR2 are MDHEN and SYDVKM. The CDR3 bases are TGTGCCAGCAGTTTCCAGGACAGGGCCAAAAACATTCAGTACTTC. Translated, it gives CASSFQDRAKNIQYF. The full variable domain, with the rest looked up from reference TRBV28 and TRBJ2-4, is DVKVTQSSRYLVKRTGEKVFLECVQDMDHENMFWYRQDPGLGLRLIYFSYDVKMKEKGDIPEGYSVSREKKERFSLILESASTNQTSMYLCASSFQDRAKNIQYFGAGTRLSVL.

The chain has TRBV5-1 and TRBJ1-1, with D maybe TRBD1 (5 bases). The CDR3 runs 14 residues. CDR1 and CDR2 from the germline V gene are SGHRS and YFSETQ. Trimming shortened V by 10 bases and J by 4 bases, and 20 bases separated the two germline ends. The CDR3 bases are TGCGCCGGCAAACCCAGGGTGGAGAGCACTGAAGCTTTCTTT. Translating it yields CAGKPRVESTEAFF.

The V and J genes are TRBV28 and TRBJ2-4; D call uncertain. Trimming cost V 1 base and J 6 bases, with 4 bases left between them. The CDR3 runs to 12 residues. Germline V gene data show CDR1 as MDHEN and CDR2 as SYDVKM. The CDR3 nucleotides are TGTGCCAGCAGTTTATACGGAAACATTCAGTACTTC. Its protein is CASSLYGNIQYF.